The rows below give T cell receptor beta chains drawn from one sample of a study of blood T cell repertoires in COVID-19. This table comes from immunoSEQ multiplex PCR, and its TCRdb copy is limited to in-frame clones, with some not included. This sample yields roughly 250,000 clones, of which 86% are seen a single time; roughly 12% belongs to the top ten. Sequenced material: peripheral blood. The receptors originated from a woman aged 30 to 39 with COVID-19, enrolled during active disease. The CDR3 runs from the conserved cysteine through the conserved F or W. D genes are given only for firm matches. Some rows have no size entry. The others give once, few or many, or a class for an expanded clone.

length: 14
J: TRBJ2-2
D: -
V: TRBV4-1
size: -
CDR3: CASSQWGPTGELFF
DNA: TGCGCCAGCAGCCAATGGGGGCCCACCGGGGAGCTGTTTTTT

length: 14
J: TRBJ2-2
D: -
V: TRBV6-5
size: -
CDR3: CASSYLAGTGELFF
DNA: TGTGCCAGCAGTTACTTGGCTGGCACCGGGGAGCTGTTTTTT

length: 15
J: TRBJ2-4
D: TRBD1
V: TRBV6-5
size: -
CDR3: CASSPGGSAKNIQYF
DNA: TGTGCCAGCAGTCCAGGGGGCTCGGCCAAAAACATTCAGTACTTC

length: 15
J: TRBJ2-7
D: -
V: TRBV5-8
size: -
CDR3: CASRQGVWVSYEQYF
DNA: TGTGCCAGCAGACAGGGAGTTTGGGTGTCCTACGAGCAGTACTTC

length: 16
J: TRBJ2-5
D: TRBD2
V: TRBV19
size: -
CDR3: CASSIDLGGAQETQYF
DNA: TGTGCCAGTAGTATAGATCTCGGGGGGGCTCAGGAGACCCAGTACTTC

length: 13
J: TRBJ1-1
D: -
V: TRBV15
size: -
CDR3: CATSSRGRTEAFF
DNA: TGTGCCACCAGCAGTAGGGGTAGGACTGAAGCTTTCTTT

length: 17
J: TRBJ1-2
D: TRBD1
V: TRBV5-1
size: -
CDR3: CASSLDVWGTGADGYTF
DNA: TGCGCCAGCAGCTTGGACGTTTGGGGAACAGGGGCGGACGGCTACACCTTC

length: 15
J: TRBJ2-7
D: TRBD2
V: TRBV4-1
size: -
CDR3: CASSLWTSGTYEQYF
DNA: TGCGCCAGCAGCCTTTGGACTAGCGGTACCTACGAGCAGTACTTC

length: 16
J: TRBJ2-1
D: TRBD1
V: TRBV4-1
size: -
CDR3: CASSQAQRQGVGEQFF
DNA: TGCGCCAGCAGCCAAGCGCAAAGACAGGGGGTGGGTGAGCAGTTCTTC

length: 15
J: TRBJ1-5
D: -
V: TRBV6-2/TRBV6-3
size: few
CDR3: CASSPGTGGIQPQHF
DNA: TGTGCCAGCAGTCCCGGGACCGGGGGGATTCAGCCCCAGCATTTT

length: 19
J: TRBJ1-3
D: -
V: TRBV19
size: -
CDR3: CASSHGWGDSALSGNTIYF
DNA: TGTGCCAGTAGCCATGGGTGGGGGGACTCCGCTCTCTCTGGAAACACCATATATTTT

length: 14
J: TRBJ1-1
D: TRBD1
V: TRBV6-5
size: -
CDR3: CASSSHRGDTEAFF
DNA: TGTGCCAGCAGTTCCCACAGGGGGGACACTGAAGCTTTCTTT

length: 13
J: TRBJ2-7
D: -
V: TRBV2
size: -
CDR3: CASTDSVPYEQYF
DNA: TGTGCCAGCACAGACAGCGTTCCCTACGAGCAGTACTTC

length: 14
J: TRBJ1-2
D: -
V: TRBV5-1
size: -
CDR3: CASSLGQFFYGYTF
DNA: TGCGCCAGCAGCTTGGGCCAGTTCTTCTATGGCTACACCTTC

length: 15
J: TRBJ1-2
D: -
V: TRBV5-1
size: -
CDR3: CASSPREVVNYGYTF
DNA: TGCGCCAGCAGCCCACGGGAGGTGGTTAACTATGGCTACACCTTC

length: 19
J: TRBJ2-3
D: TRBD1
V: TRBV15
size: -
CDR3: CATSRDRVRGGSTTDTQYF
DNA: TGTGCCACCAGCAGAGATCGCGTAAGAGGGGGCTCGACCACAGATACGCAGTATTTT

length: 15
J: TRBJ2-7
D: TRBD1
V: TRBV7-7
size: -
CDR3: CASSFGTGAAYEQYF
DNA: TGTGCCAGCAGCTTCGGGACAGGGGCGGCCTACGAGCAGTACTTC

length: 13
J: TRBJ1-4
D: -
V: TRBV24-1
size: -
CDR3: CATSQGRDEKLFF
DNA: TGTGCCACCTCCCAGGGGCGCGATGAAAAACTGTTTTTT

length: 17
J: TRBJ2-3
D: TRBD1
V: TRBV27
size: -
CDR3: CASSASDRALYTDTQYF
DNA: TGTGCCAGCAGTGCTTCTGACAGGGCTCTTTACACAGATACGCAGTATTTT

length: 14
J: TRBJ2-4
D: TRBD1
V: TRBV7-2
size: -
CDR3: CASSPDRVRDIQYF
DNA: TGTGCCAGCAGCCCGGACAGGGTTCGCGACATTCAGTACTTC

length: 14
J: TRBJ2-3
D: TRBD2
V: TRBV29-1
size: -
CDR3: CSSHGRGALDTQYF
DNA: TGCAGTTCCCATGGGCGGGGGGCTTTAGATACGCAGTATTTT

length: 15
J: TRBJ1-1
D: -
V: TRBV19
size: -
CDR3: CASSISAGLGTEAFF
DNA: TGTGCCAGTAGTATTTCGGCAGGGTTAGGCACTGAAGCTTTCTTT

length: 15
J: TRBJ2-1
D: -
V: TRBV4-1
size: -
CDR3: CASSQDDMEYNEQFF
DNA: TGCGCCAGCAGCCAAGATGACATGGAATACAATGAGCAGTTCTTC

length: 12
J: TRBJ1-2
D: TRBD1
V: TRBV19
size: once
CDR3: CASGQGNYGYTF
DNA: TGTGCCAGTGGACAGGGGAACTATGGCTACACCTTC

length: 14
J: TRBJ2-7
D: -
V: TRBV6-5
size: -
CDR3: CASSWAVTAYEQYF
DNA: TGTGCCAGCAGTTGGGCAGTTACAGCCTACGAGCAGTACTTC

length: 14
J: TRBJ2-3
D: -
V: TRBV5-5
size: -
CDR3: CASSLGQPTDTQYF
DNA: TGTGCCAGCAGCTTAGGACAGCCTACAGATACGCAGTATTTT

length: 15
J: TRBJ1-5
D: -
V: TRBV6-1
size: -
CDR3: CASSESRGSNQPQHF
DNA: TGTGCCAGCAGTGAAAGCAGGGGAAGCAATCAGCCCCAGCATTTT

length: 14
J: TRBJ2-7
D: -
V: TRBV4-1
size: -
CDR3: CASSQGAGLGEQYF
DNA: TGCGCCAGCAGCCAAGGGGCAGGGTTGGGCGAGCAGTACTTC

length: 17
J: TRBJ1-6
D: TRBD1
V: TRBV11-2
size: -
CDR3: CASSPYPPRGRNSTLHF
DNA: TGTGCCAGCAGCCCGTACCCCCCCAGGGGGAGAAATTCAACCCTCCACTTT

length: 15
J: TRBJ2-5
D: TRBD2
V: TRBV6-2/TRBV6-3
size: -
CDR3: CASSRLAGGVETQYF
DNA: TGTGCCAGCAGTAGGCTAGCGGGGGGGGTAGAGACCCAGTACTTC

length: 15
J: TRBJ2-1
D: -
V: TRBV4-1
size: once
CDR3: CASSLLGGTVNEQFF
DNA: TGCGCCAGCAGCCTTCTAGGGGGAACCGTTAATGAGCAGTTCTTC

length: 17
J: TRBJ1-4
D: -
V: TRBV28
size: -
CDR3: CASSFVEGGLGNEKLFF
DNA: TGTGCCAGCAGTTTCGTGGAGGGAGGGTTAGGTAATGAAAAACTGTTTTTT

length: 16
J: TRBJ2-6
D: -
V: TRBV3-1/TRBV3-2
size: -
CDR3: CASSQEYRAGANVLTF
DNA: TGTGCCAGCAGCCAAGAATACAGGGCTGGGGCCAACGTCCTGACTTTC

length: 15
J: TRBJ1-5
D: -
V: TRBV6-6
size: -
CDR3: CASSSSQGPNQPQHF
DNA: TGTGCCAGCAGTTCGTCCCAGGGGCCCAATCAGCCCCAGCATTTT

length: 15
J: TRBJ2-4
D: -
V: TRBV6-5
size: -
CDR3: CASSQAGSPNHIQYF
DNA: TGTGCCAGCAGCCAGGCGGGGTCCCCTAACCACATTCAGTACTTC

length: 14
J: TRBJ1-2
D: -
V: TRBV10-3
size: -
CDR3: CAISDRLVPYGYTF
DNA: TGTGCCATCAGTGACCGACTCGTGCCCTATGGCTACACCTTC

length: 16
J: TRBJ1-6
D: TRBD1
V: TRBV28
size: -
CDR3: CASTRVPGQGYSPLHF
DNA: TGTGCCAGCACTCGCGTCCCGGGACAGGGTTATTCACCCCTCCACTTT

length: 17
J: TRBJ1-6
D: TRBD1
V: TRBV19
size: -
CDR3: CARIGQGQTPRNSPLHF
DNA: TGTGCCAGGATCGGACAGGGACAGACCCCCCGAAATTCACCCCTCCACTTT

length: 15
J: TRBJ2-3
D: TRBD2
V: TRBV2
size: -
CDR3: CASTVSGAPTDTQYF
DNA: TGTGCCAGCACGGTGAGCGGGGCCCCCACAGATACGCAGTATTTT

length: 16
J: TRBJ2-7
D: -
V: TRBV2
size: once
CDR3: CASSEGIAAPLRKQYF
DNA: TGTGCCAGCAGTGAAGGAATAGCGGCCCCCCTCAGGAAGCAGTACTTC

length: 14
J: TRBJ1-1
D: -
V: TRBV28
size: once
CDR3: CASSFPGLDVEAFF
DNA: TGTGCCAGCAGTTTCCCAGGGTTAGATGTTGAAGCTTTCTTT

length: 13
J: TRBJ1-1
D: -
V: TRBV6-1
size: -
CDR3: CASSEVAYTEAFF
DNA: TGTGCCAGCAGTGAGGTAGCGTACACTGAAGCTTTCTTT

length: 16
J: TRBJ1-1
D: TRBD1
V: TRBV4-1
size: -
CDR3: CASSQEGQGWGAEAFF
DNA: TGCGCCAGCAGCCAAGAGGGACAGGGGTGGGGGGCTGAAGCTTTCTTT

length: 18
J: TRBJ2-5
D: TRBD2
V: TRBV2
size: -
CDR3: CASSEGRASGGSGETQYF
DNA: TGTGCCAGCAGTGAAGGCCGGGCTAGCGGGGGATCGGGAGAGACCCAGTACTTC

length: 18
J: TRBJ1-5
D: TRBD1
V: TRBV19
size: -
CDR3: CASSIRGQGFNSNQPQHF
DNA: TGTGCCAGTAGTATTCGCGGACAGGGGTTTAATAGCAATCAGCCCCAGCATTTT

length: 15
J: TRBJ2-1
D: TRBD1
V: TRBV5-4
size: -
CDR3: CASSYTGAPRNEQFF
DNA: TGTGCCAGCAGCTACACAGGGGCCCCTCGGAATGAGCAGTTCTTC

length: 15
J: TRBJ1-6
D: TRBD1
V: TRBV5-1
size: -
CDR3: CASSIPGQGGSPLHF
DNA: TGCGCCAGCAGCATCCCGGGACAGGGAGGCTCACCCCTCCACTTT

length: 15
J: TRBJ1-2
D: -
V: TRBV5-1
size: -
CDR3: CASSLVGVRSDGYTF
DNA: TGCGCCAGCAGCTTGGTTGGAGTCAGATCTGATGGCTACACCTTC

length: 15
J: TRBJ2-1
D: TRBD1
V: TRBV6-1
size: -
CDR3: CASSESPTGVDEQFF
DNA: TGTGCCAGCAGTGAATCCCCAACAGGGGTCGATGAGCAGTTCTTC

length: 14
J: TRBJ2-5
D: -
V: TRBV4-1
size: -
CDR3: CASSQEGLEETQYF
DNA: TGCGCCAGCAGCCAAGAGGGTCTAGAAGAGACCCAGTACTTC

length: 16
J: TRBJ1-1
D: TRBD1
V: TRBV24-1
size: -
CDR3: CATSDSRQGANTEAFF
DNA: TGTGCCACCAGTGATTCTCGGCAGGGGGCGAACACTGAAGCTTTCTTT